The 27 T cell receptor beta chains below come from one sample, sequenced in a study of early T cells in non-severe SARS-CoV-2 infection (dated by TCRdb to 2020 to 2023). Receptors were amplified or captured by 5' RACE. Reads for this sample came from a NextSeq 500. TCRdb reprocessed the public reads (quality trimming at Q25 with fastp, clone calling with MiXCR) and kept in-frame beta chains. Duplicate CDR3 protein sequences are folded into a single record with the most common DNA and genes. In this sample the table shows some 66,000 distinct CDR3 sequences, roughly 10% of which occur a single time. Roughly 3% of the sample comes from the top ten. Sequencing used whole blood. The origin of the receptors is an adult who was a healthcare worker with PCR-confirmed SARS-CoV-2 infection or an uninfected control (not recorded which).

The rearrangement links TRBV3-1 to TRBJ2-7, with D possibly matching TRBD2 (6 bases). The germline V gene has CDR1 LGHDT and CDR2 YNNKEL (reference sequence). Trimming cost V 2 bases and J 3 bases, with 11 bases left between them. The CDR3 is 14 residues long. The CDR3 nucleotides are TGTGCCAGCAGCCAAACGGAGGGCCGCTACGAGCAGTACTTC. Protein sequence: CASSQTEGRYEQYF.

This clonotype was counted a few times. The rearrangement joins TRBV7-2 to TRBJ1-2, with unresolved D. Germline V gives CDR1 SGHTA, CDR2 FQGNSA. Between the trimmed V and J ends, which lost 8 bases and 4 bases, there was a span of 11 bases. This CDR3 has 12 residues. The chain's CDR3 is CASRTVGYGYTF. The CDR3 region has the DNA TGTGCCAGCCGGACTGTTGGCTATGGCTACACCTTC.

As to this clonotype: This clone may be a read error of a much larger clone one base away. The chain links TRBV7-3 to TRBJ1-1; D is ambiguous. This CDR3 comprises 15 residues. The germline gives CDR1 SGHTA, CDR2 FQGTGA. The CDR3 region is CGSSSQTGVVTEAFF. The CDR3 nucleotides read TGTGGCAGCAGCTCCCAGACTGGGGTCGTCACTGAAGCTTTCTTT.

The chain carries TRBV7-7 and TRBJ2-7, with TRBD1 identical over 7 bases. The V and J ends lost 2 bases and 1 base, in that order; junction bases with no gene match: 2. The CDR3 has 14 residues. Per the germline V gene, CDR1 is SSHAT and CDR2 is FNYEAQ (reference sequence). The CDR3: CASSLPGQSYEQYF. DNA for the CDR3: TGTGCCAGCAGCTTACCGGGACAGTCCTACGAGCAGTACTTC.

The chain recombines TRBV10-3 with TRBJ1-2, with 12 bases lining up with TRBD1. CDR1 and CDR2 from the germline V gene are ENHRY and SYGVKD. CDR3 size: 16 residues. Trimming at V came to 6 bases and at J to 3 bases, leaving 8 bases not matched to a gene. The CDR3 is CAIRTGTGGADYGYTF. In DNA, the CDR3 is TGTGCCATCAGGACCGGGACAGGGGGCGCTGACTATGGCTACACCTTC.

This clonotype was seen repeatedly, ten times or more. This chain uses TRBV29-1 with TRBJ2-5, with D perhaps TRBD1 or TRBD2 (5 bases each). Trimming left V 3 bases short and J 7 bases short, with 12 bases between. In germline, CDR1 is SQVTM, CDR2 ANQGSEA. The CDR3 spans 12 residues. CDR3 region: CSVDRGVGTQYF. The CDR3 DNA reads TGCAGCGTTGACCGAGGGGTCGGGACCCAGTACTTC. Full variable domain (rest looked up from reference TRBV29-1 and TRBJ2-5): SAVISQKPSRDICQRGTSLTIQCQVDSQVTMMFWYRQQPGQSLTLIATANQGSEATYESGFVIDKFPISRPNLTFSTLTVSNMSPEDSSIYLCSVDRGVGTQYFGPGTRLLVL.

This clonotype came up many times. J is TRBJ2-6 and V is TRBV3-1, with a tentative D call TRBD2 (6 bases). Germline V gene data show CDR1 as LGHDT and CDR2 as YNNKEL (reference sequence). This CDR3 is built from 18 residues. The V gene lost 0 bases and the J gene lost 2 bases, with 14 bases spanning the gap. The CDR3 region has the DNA TGTGCCAGCAGCCAAGATAGGCGGGGAATGGCTGGGGCCAACGTCCTGACTTTC. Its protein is CASSQDRRGMAGANVLTF.

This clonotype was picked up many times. The CDR3, as DNA: TGCAGTGCCGAGGGGCGGGAGGGCGAAGATACGCAGTATTTT. It encodes CSAEGREGEDTQYF. The chain recombines TRBV20-1 with TRBJ2-3, with 9 positions matching TRBD2. CDR1 is DFQATT and CDR2 is SNEGSKA in the germline V gene (reference sequence). This CDR3 is 14 amino acids long. V was clipped by 6 bases and J by 5 bases; unmatched bases: 9.

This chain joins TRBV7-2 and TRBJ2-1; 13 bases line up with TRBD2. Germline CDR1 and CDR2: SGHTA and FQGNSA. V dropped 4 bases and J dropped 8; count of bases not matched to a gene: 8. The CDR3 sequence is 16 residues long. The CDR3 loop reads CASSSRTSGSFHEQFF. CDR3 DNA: TGTGCCAGCAGCTCCCGGACTAGCGGGAGCTTCCATGAGCAGTTCTTC.

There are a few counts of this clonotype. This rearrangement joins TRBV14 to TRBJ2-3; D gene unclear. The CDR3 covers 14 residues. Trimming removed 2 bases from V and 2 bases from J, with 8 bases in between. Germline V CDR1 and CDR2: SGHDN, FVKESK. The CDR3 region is CASSQWQHTDTQYF. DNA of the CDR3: TGTGCCAGCAGCCAATGGCAGCACACAGATACGCAGTATTTT.

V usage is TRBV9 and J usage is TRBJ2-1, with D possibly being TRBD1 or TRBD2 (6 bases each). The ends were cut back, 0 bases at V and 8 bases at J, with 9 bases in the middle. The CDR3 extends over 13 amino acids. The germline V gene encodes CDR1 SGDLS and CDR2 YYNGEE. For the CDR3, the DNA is TGTGCCAGCAGCGTAGCAGGGGAGGATGAGCAGTTCTTC. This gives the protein CASSVAGEDEQFF.

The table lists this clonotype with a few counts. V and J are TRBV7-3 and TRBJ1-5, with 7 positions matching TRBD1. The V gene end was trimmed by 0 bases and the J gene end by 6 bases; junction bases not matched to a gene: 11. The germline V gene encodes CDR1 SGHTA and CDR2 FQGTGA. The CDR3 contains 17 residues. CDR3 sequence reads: CASSLTWTGRRSQPQHF. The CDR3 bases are TGTGCCAGCAGCTTAACTTGGACAGGCCGTCGGAGTCAGCCCCAGCATTTT. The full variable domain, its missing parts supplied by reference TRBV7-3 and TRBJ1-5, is GAGVSQTPSNKVTEKGKYVELRCDPISGHTALYWYRQSLGQGPEFLIYFQGTGAADDSGLPNDRFFAVRPEGSVSTLKIQRTERGDSAVYLCASSLTWTGRRSQPQHFGDGTRLSIL.

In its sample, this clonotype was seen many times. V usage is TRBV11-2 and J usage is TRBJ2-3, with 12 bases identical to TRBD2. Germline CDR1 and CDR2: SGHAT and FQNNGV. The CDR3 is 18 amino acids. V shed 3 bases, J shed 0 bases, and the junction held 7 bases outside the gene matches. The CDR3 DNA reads TGTGCCAGCAGCTTCGGACTAGCGGGAAGTTTTAGCACAGATACGCAGTATTTT. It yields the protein CASSFGLAGSFSTDTQYF.

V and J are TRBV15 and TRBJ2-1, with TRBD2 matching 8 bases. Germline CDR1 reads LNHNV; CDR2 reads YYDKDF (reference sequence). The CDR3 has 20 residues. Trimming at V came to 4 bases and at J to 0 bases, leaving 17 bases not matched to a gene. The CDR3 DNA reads TGTGCCACCAGCATGTTAATGACTAGCGTGTACCAGAGCTCCTACAATGAGCAGTTCTTC. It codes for CATSMLMTSVYQSSYNEQFF.

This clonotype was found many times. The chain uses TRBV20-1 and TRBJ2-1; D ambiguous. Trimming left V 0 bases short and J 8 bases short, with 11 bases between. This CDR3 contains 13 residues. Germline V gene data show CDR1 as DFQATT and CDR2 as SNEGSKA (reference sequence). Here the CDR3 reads CSARDLAWDEQFF. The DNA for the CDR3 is TGCAGTGCTAGAGATCTCGCTTGGGATGAGCAGTTCTTC.

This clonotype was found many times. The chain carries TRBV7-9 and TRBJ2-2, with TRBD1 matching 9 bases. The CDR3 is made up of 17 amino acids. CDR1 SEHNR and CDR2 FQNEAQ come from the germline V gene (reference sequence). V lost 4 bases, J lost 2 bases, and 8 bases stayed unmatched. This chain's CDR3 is CASSSGPGQGNTGELFF. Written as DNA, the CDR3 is TGTGCCAGCAGCTCCGGCCCGGGACAGGGAAACACCGGGGAGCTGTTTTTT.

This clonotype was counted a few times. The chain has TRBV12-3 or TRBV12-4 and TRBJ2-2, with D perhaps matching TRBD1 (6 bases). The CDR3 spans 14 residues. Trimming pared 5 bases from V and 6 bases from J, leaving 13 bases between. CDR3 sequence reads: CASSPYRVSGELFF. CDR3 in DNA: TGTGCCAGCAGTCCTTACAGGGTGTCCGGGGAGCTGTTTTTT.

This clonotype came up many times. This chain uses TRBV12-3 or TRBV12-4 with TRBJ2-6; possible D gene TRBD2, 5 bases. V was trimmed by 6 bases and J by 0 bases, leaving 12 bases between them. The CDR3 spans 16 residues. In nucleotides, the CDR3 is TGTGCCAGCAGAGTATCGGGGTCCTCTGGGGCCAACGTCCTGACTTTC. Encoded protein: CASRVSGSSGANVLTF.

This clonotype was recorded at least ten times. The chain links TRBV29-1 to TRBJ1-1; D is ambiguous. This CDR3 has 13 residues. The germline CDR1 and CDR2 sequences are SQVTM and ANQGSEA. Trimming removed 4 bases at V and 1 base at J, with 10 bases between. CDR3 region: CSVAHARNTEAFF. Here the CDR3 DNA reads TGCAGCGTTGCCCACGCACGGAACACTGAAGCTTTCTTT.

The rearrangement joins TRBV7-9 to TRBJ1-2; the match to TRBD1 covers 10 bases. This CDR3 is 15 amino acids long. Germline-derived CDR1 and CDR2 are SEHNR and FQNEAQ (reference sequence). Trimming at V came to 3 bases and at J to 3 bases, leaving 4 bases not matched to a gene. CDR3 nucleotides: TGTGCCAGCAGCTTGACAGGGGGCGCGGACTATGGCTACACCTTC. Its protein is CASSLTGGADYGYTF. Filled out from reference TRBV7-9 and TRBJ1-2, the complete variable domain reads DTGVSQNPRHKITKRGQNVTFRCDPISEHNRLYWYRQTLGQGPEFLTYFQNEAQLEKSRLLSDRFSAERPKGSFSTLEIQRTEQGDSAMYLCASSLTGGADYGYTFGSGTRLTVV.

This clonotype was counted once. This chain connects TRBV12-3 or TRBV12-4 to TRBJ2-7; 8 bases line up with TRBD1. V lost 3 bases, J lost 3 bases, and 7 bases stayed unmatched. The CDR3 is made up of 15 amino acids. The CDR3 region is CASSFGQGDFYEQYF. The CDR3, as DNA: TGTGCCAGCAGTTTCGGACAGGGAGACTTCTACGAGCAGTACTTC.

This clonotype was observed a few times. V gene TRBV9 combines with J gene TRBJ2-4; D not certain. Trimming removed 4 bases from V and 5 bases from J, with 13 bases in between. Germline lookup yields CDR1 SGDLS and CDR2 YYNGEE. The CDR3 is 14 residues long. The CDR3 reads CASSPRVLENIQYF. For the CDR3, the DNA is TGTGCCAGCAGCCCTCGGGTACTCGAAAACATTCAGTACTTC.

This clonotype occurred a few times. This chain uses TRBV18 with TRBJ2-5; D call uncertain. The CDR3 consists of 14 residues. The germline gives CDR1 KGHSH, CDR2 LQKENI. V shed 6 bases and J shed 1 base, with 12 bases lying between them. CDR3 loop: CASSPAPAQETQYF. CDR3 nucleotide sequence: TGTGCCAGCTCCCCAGCGCCAGCCCAAGAGACCCAGTACTTC.

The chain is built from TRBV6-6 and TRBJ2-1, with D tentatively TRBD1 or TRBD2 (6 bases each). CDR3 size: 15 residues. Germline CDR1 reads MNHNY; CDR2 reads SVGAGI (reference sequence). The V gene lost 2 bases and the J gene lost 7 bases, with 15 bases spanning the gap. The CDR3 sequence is CASSYPSGAGNEQFF. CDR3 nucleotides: TGTGCCAGCAGTTACCCATCGGGGGCAGGGAATGAGCAGTTCTTC.

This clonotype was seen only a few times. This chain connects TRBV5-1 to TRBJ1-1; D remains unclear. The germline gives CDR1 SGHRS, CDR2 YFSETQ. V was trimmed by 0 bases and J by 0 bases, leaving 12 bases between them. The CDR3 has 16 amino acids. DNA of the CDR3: TGCGCCAGCAGCTTGGCCATCGGATCTATGAACACTGAAGCTTTCTTT. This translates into CASSLAIGSMNTEAFF.

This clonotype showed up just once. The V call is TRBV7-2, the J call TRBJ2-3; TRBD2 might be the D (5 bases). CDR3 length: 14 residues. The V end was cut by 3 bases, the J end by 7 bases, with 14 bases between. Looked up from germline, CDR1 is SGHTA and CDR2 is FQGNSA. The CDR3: CASSFRTGENTQYF. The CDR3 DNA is TGTGCCAGCAGCTTTAGAACCGGGGAAAATACGCAGTATTTT.

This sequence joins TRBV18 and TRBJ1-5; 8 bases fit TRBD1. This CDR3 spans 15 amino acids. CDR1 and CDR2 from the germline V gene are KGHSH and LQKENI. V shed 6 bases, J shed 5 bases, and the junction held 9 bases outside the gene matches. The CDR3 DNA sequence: TGTGCCAGCTCCCGGGACAGGCAAATCGATCAGCCCCAGCATTTT. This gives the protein CASSRDRQIDQPQHF.